The entry below gives a single TCR beta chain sequence along with its context. Antigen specificity is unknown. The use of a sample-barcoded 5' primer and a J-beta primer mix characterized a second PCR of roughly 6 to 12 cycles. TCRdb reanalysed the 5' RACE reads using MiXCR and keeps one entry per CDR3 protein. The sample carries under 1 million distinct CDR3 sequences, 44% recorded once. V shed 0 bases and J shed 7 bases, with 19 bases lying between them. Germline lookup yields CDR1 SQVTM and CDR2 ANQGSEA. This CDR3 region has 15 residues. These data are taken from a study of blood T cells in healthy people across ages. Study-wide findings and caveats: With donor CMV status unknown, expanded clonotype changes were possibly confounded.

Sequenced material: blood. This chain links TRBV29-1 with TRBJ2-7; no firm D call. This receptor was identified in a man in his sixties in good health. CDR3 coding DNA: TGCAGCGTTGAAGACGGCCGAAGGACCTACAATGAGCAGTACTTC. Its protein is CSVEDGRRTYNEQYF.